This record concerns one TCR beta chain sequence. The antigen is undetermined. Authors' methods: Junction-only sequences without quality scores were provided by ImmunoSEQ, so filtering was different. Sequencing used immunoSEQ multiplex PCR; TCRdb keeps in-frame clones, though not all of them. D and trimming come from the DNA, and the V and J calls and clone size come from that table. Counted here are some 2,500,000 clones, 93% occurring once; the ten biggest clones make up approximately 0.35%. The data were obtained in a study of shared clonotypes between healthy human individuals. Study results and limitations: The sharing of roughly 5% of naive CD4 clonotypes was seen across a handful of donors. An expected dependence of interdonor clonotype sharing on sequencing depth was noted. What naive subsets generally showed was a larger estimated richness than memory subsets showed.

V lost 0 bases and J 1 base, leaving 18 bases between the germline ends. From germline, CDR1 is LGHNA and CDR2 YSLEER. The CDR3 extends over 18 amino acids. This TCR was recovered from a young man in good health. Some clones in this sample may be carry-over from other donors' samples. Input material: naive CD4+ T cells from PBMCs. Noted subset: CD45RA+ positively selected. The gene calls are TRBV4-3 and TRBJ1-2; D gene ambiguous. The CDR3: CASSQDLKGHQLNYGYTF. CDR3 in DNA: TGCGCCAGCAGCCAAGATCTAAAGGGTCACCAGCTTAACTATGGCTACACCTTC.